Presented here are 25 T cell receptor beta chains from one specimen sequenced in a study of preoperative IRX-2 immunotherapy in early breast cancer. The sample's treatment: preoperative locoregional IRX-2 cytokine immunotherapy. Sequencing was performed with immunoSEQ multiplex PCR; in TCRdb, only in-frame clones are kept and a portion is missing. This sample has tens of thousands of clones, with approximately 80% found just once. The specimen was collected from a patient treated with IRX-2 immunotherapy. These receptors were collected from a human donor with breast cancer.

A few counts support this clone. The chain carries TRBV19 and TRBJ2-6; D ambiguous. Trimming cost V 4 bases and J 0 bases, with 7 bases left between them. Germline CDR1 LNHDA, CDR2 SQIVND (reference sequence). This CDR3 spans 15 amino acids. CDR3 coding DNA: TGTGCCAGTAGTACATTCGTCTCTGGGGCCAACGTCCTGACTTTC. Translated, it gives CASSTFVSGANVLTF. The full variable domain, its missing parts supplied by reference TRBV19 and TRBJ2-6, is DGGITQSPKYLFRKEGQNVTLSCEQNLNHDAMYWYRQDPGQGLRLIYYSQIVNDFQKGDIAEGYSVSREKKESFPLTVTSAQKNPTAFYLCASSTFVSGANVLTFGAGSRLTVL.

This clone appeared a single time. The chain couples TRBV28 to TRBJ1-2; no firm D call. The V gene's germline CDR1 is MDHEN and CDR2 SYDVKM. Trimming left V 4 bases short and J 2 bases short, with 8 bases between. There are 13 residues in the CDR3. The CDR3 coding sequence is TGTGCCAGCAGTTCGGCACTCAACTATGGCTACACCTTC. It codes for CASSSALNYGYTF.

This sequence joins TRBV6-8 and TRBJ2-3; no clear D gene. Germline V gene lookup returns CDR1 MNHGY and CDR2 SAAAGT. The CDR3 runs 14 residues. The V end lost 7 bases, the J end lost 0 bases, and 11 bases lay between the germline ends. This CDR3 is CASTHGSSTDTQYF. CDR3 DNA sequence: TGTGCCAGCACCCATGGGTCCAGCACAGATACGCAGTATTTT.

This clone is a singleton in its sample. This rearrangement joins TRBV18 to TRBJ2-7; a weak D match, TRBD2 (5 bases). The V end lost 3 bases, the J end lost 0 bases, and 9 bases lay between the germline ends. This CDR3 region has 14 residues. CDR1 is KGHSH and CDR2 is LQKENI in the germline V gene. The CDR3 nucleotides are TGTGCCAGCTCACCGGACTTCGACTCCTACGAGCAGTACTTC. Translated, it gives CASSPDFDSYEQYF. Full variable domain (missing parts from reference TRBV18 and TRBJ2-7): NAGVMQNPRHLVRRRGQEARLRCSPMKGHSHVYWYRQLPEEGLKFMVYLQKENIIDESGMPKERFSAEFPKEGPSILRIQQVVRGDSAAYFCASSPDFDSYEQYFGPGTRLTVT.

CDR3 in amino acids: CATKRQEGDGYTF. The CDR3 coding sequence is TGTGCCACCAAACGACAGGAGGGAGATGGCTACACCTTC. The chain employs TRBV12-5 and TRBJ1-2; D perhaps matches TRBD1 (6 bases). Germline CDR1 is LGHNT and CDR2 is FRNRAP. This CDR3 region has 13 residues.

The chain couples TRBV7-2 to TRBJ2-2, with D uncertain. Germline values: CDR1 SGHTA, CDR2 FQGNSA. The CDR3 totals 13 residues. V was cut by 9 bases and J by 4 bases, with 12 bases left in between. The CDR3 coding sequence is TGTGCCAGTTATCCCCCATTCACCGGGGAGCTGTTTTTT. Its protein is CASYPPFTGELFF. Full variable domain (rest looked up from reference TRBV7-2 and TRBJ2-2): GAGVSQSPSNKVTEKGKDVELRCDPISGHTALYWYRQSLGQGLEFLIYFQGNSAPDKSGLPSDRFSAERTGGSVSTLTIQRTQQEDSAVYLCASYPPFTGELFFGEGSRLTVL.

The chain carries TRBV6-8 and TRBJ2-7, with a possible D match to TRBD1 (6 bases). Trimming stripped 8 bases from V and 5 bases from J, with 19 bases between. Germline CDR1 MNHGY, CDR2 SAAAGT. The CDR3 runs 14 residues. The CDR3 spells CASLSPLRGHEQYF. CDR3 nucleotide sequence: TGTGCCAGCCTCAGTCCCCTCAGGGGACACGAGCAGTACTTC.

As DNA, the CDR3 is TGTGCCAGCAGGGGAGGAAGTAGCTATGGCTACACCTTC. Translating it yields CASRGGSSYGYTF. The genes are TRBV28 and TRBJ1-2; D not resolved. This CDR3 spans 13 amino acids. Germline V gives CDR1 MDHEN, CDR2 SYDVKM. Trimming pared 6 bases from V and 4 bases from J, leaving 12 bases between.

The chain couples TRBV6-8 to TRBJ2-3, with TRBD2 matching 9 bases. With V trimmed by 5 bases and J by 6 bases, 12 bases remained unmatched. The CDR3 covers 16 residues. Germline V CDR1 and CDR2: MNHGY, SAAAGT. CDR3 DNA: TGTGCCAGCAGTCATAGGCGGGAGGGCCGTGAGGATACGCAGTATTTT. Its translation: CASSHRREGREDTQYF.

CDR3 sequence reads: CASSLVQGATGYTF. The DNA of the CDR3 is TGTGCCAGCAGCTTAGTACAGGGGGCGACGGGCTACACCTTC. V is TRBV11-3 and J is TRBJ1-2; 9 bases are shared with TRBD1. This CDR3 region has 14 residues. Germline trimming cut 1 base from V and 8 bases from J; bases unmatched to any gene: 5. CDR1 and CDR2 (germline): SGHNT, YENEEA.

This rearrangement joins TRBV7-1 to TRBJ1-2; D uncertain. TRBV7-1 falls under the ORF class, with uncertain function. The CDR3 contains 13 residues. V lost 5 bases and J lost 8, with 15 bases in between. In nucleotides, the CDR3 is TGTGCCAGCAGCCTGGTCGGCGGTGGGGGCTACACCTTC. It encodes CASSLVGGGGYTF.

The V call is TRBV14, the J call TRBJ2-1; 8 bases match TRBD1. Germline-derived CDR1 and CDR2 are SGHDN and FVKESK. The CDR3 consists of 16 residues. V shed 0 bases and J 9 bases; nucleotides not matched to a gene: 10. The CDR3 region is CASSQDWAGGTAEQFF. The CDR3 DNA is TGTGCCAGCAGCCAAGATTGGGCAGGGGGCACGGCTGAGCAGTTCTTC.

This chain uses TRBV7-7 with TRBJ1-1; 10 nucleotides align to TRBD1. This CDR3 is built from 14 residues. Germline V gives CDR1 SSHAT, CDR2 FNYEAQ (reference sequence). V shed 5 bases, J shed 6 bases, and the junction held 6 bases outside the gene matches. CDR3 protein: CASSPRDRGSEAFF. In DNA form, the CDR3 reads TGTGCCAGCAGCCCCCGGGACAGGGGATCTGAAGCTTTCTTT.

The chain links TRBV7-1 to TRBJ1-2; possible D gene TRBD1, 6 bases. TRBV7-1 is an open reading frame whose function is uncertain. This CDR3 comprises 17 residues. V was trimmed by 5 bases and J by 7 bases, leaving 26 bases between them. CDR3 in DNA: TGTGCCAGCAGCCCCCCCACTACCAGGGGTAATGTGGCTGGCTACACCTTC. It encodes CASSPPTTRGNVAGYTF.

Only a few counts were recorded for this clone. The chain uses TRBV10-2 and TRBJ1-4, with TRBD1 matching 8 bases. This CDR3 is built from 16 residues. Trimming at V came to 0 bases and at J to 8 bases, leaving 8 bases not matched to a gene. Germline assignment: CDR1 WSHSY and CDR2 SAAADI. CDR3 loop: CASSESNGQGWEKLFF. The CDR3 region has the DNA TGCGCCAGCAGTGAGTCGAACGGACAGGGATGGGAAAAACTGTTTTTT.

This clone was detected only once. This rearrangement joins TRBV1 to TRBJ2-3. TRBV1 is reported as a pseudogene. The CDR3 is made up of 12 amino acids. The chain's CDR3 is CASSQDTDTQYF. Here the CDR3 DNA reads TGCGCCAGCAGCCAAGACACAGATACGCAGTATTTT.

The chain links TRBV5-1 to TRBJ1-4, with a possible D match to TRBD1 (6 bases). This CDR3 has 14 residues. With 3 bases removed from V and 6 bases from J, the gap between germline ends came to 12 bases. CDR1 is SGHRS and CDR2 is YFSETQ in the germline V gene. The CDR3 sequence is CASSWGGADEKLFF. The CDR3, as DNA: TGCGCCAGCAGCTGGGGGGGCGCCGATGAAAAACTGTTTTTT. Full variable domain (remainder filled in from reference TRBV5-1 and TRBJ1-4): KAGVTQTPRYLIKTRGQQVTLSCSPISGHRSVSWYQQTPGQGLQFLFEYFSETQRNKGNFPGRFSGRQFSNSRSEMNVSTLELGDSALYLCASSWGGADEKLFFGSGTQLSVL.

In this sample, this clone turned up once. The rearrangement uses TRBV11-3 and TRBJ1-4; perhaps TRBD1 as D (5 bases). CDR3 size: 16 residues. V lost 5 bases, J lost 0 bases, and 13 bases lay in between. Germline CDR1 is SGHNT and CDR2 is YENEEA. The CDR3 nucleotides are TGTGCCAGCAGCCAAAGACAGTTAACAACTAATGAAAAACTGTTTTTT. Translated, it gives CASSQRQLTTNEKLFF.

The chain recombines TRBV6-8 with TRBJ1-5, with no clear D. This CDR3 contains 14 residues. V was pared by 6 bases and J by 7 bases, with 16 bases between. CDR1 is MNHGY and CDR2 is SAAAGT in the germline V gene. This CDR3 reads CASRSPAAAQPQHF. DNA of the CDR3: TGTGCCAGCAGATCCCCGGCCGCCGCCCAGCCCCAGCATTTT.

The rearrangement links TRBV6-8 to TRBJ2-7; weak D call: TRBD1 (6 bases). Germline CDR1 and CDR2: MNHGY and SAAAGT. CDR3 size: 14 residues. The V gene lost 7 bases and the J gene lost 2 bases, with 15 bases spanning the gap. CDR3 sequence: CASNKLGTTYEQYF. CDR3 DNA: TGTGCCAGCAATAAATTAGGGACAACCTACGAGCAGTACTTC.

The gene calls are TRBV6-8 and TRBJ1-1; 8 bases are shared with TRBD1. V lost 7 bases and J lost 3; bases outside the gene matches: 13. This CDR3 has 16 residues. Germline CDR1 is MNHGY and CDR2 is SAAAGT. The CDR3 DNA reads as TGTGCCAGCATTAGCGACAGGGGTCGAAGTTACACTGAAGCTTTCTTT. Its protein product is CASISDRGRSYTEAFF.

The chain recombines TRBV6-8 with TRBJ2-3; unclear D gene. Trimming cost V 0 bases and J 9 bases, with 10 bases left between them. Germline V gene sequence: CDR1 MNHGY, CDR2 SAAAGT. CDR3 length: 13 residues. CDR3 DNA: TGTGCCAGCAGTTACTCGCAGCAGAGCACGCAGTATTTT. Protein: CASSYSQQSTQYF.

Here the CDR3 reads CASSLDGLVTGELFF. The CDR3 DNA sequence: TGTGCCAGCAGTTTAGACGGACTAGTGACCGGGGAGCTGTTTTTT. The V and J genes are TRBV7-1 and TRBJ2-2; TRBD2 matches at 7 bases. TRBV7-1 is an ORF, and what it does is uncertain. Trimming took 6 bases from V and 5 from J; bases not matched to a gene: 9. The CDR3 is made up of 15 amino acids.

The chain carries TRBV7-7 and TRBJ2-3, with a tentative D call TRBD2 (7 bases). V was trimmed by 4 bases and J by 0 bases, leaving 14 bases between them. Germline CDR1 is SSHAT and CDR2 is FNYEAQ (reference sequence). The CDR3 has 16 amino acids. The CDR3 DNA reads TGTGCCAGCAGCTCGTGGACAGCGGGGAGCACAGATACGCAGTATTTT. This encodes CASSSWTAGSTDTQYF.

The chain couples TRBV6-8 to TRBJ2-7, with a tentative D call TRBD2 (5 bases). The germline gives CDR1 MNHGY, CDR2 SAAAGT. Trimming pared 4 bases from V and 3 bases from J, leaving 22 bases between. The CDR3 runs to 17 residues. CDR3 coding DNA: TGTGCCAGCAGTTCCCGGGCCTCGGCACCCGAGGGCTACGAGCAGTACTTC. The encoded protein is CASSSRASAPEGYEQYF.